This T cell receptor beta chain is from a study of blood T cell repertoires in COVID-19. Study-level information: Collection of acute and convalescent COVID-19 samples took place in the United States, Italy and Spain. T cells, B-cell-depleted T cells, or PBMCs supplied cDNA or gDNA.

On this clone: At one boundary the junction diverges from the germline segment, which might be a read error.

Per the original methods: From reference gene primer amplification, estimates of nucleated cell counts were derived. Data came from immunoSEQ multiplex PCR; TCRdb stores just in-frame clones and leaves some out. The D gene and trimming were derived from the DNA, and the V and J assignments and clone size from that table. Of fewer than 110,000 clones in the sample, almost 85% were seen once. The CDR3 is made up of 15 amino acids. Germline loops: CDR1 SEHNR, CDR2 FQNEAQ (reference sequence). This sequence originates from a human donor in a cohort sampled during active COVID-19. Sequencing was done on a sample of peripheral blood. This chain joins TRBV7-9 and TRBJ2-2; 9 positions agree with TRBD2. CDR3 amino acids: CASSLLAGNSGELFF. For the CDR3, the DNA is TGTGCCAGCAGCTTACTAGCGGGGAACTCCGGGGAGCTGTTTTTT.